These 12 T cell receptor beta chains share one sample of origin, sequenced in a study of T cells in Graves' hyperthyroidism and ophthalmopathy. Amplification yielded TCR beta CDR3 regions, with RNA transcripts as the source. Initially, a first-round RT-PCR of the TCR CDR3 employed the HTBI primer set. TCRdb re-called the multiplex PCR reads with MiXCR, one entry per CDR3 protein. The repertoire consists of some 98,000 distinct CDR3 sequences, with roughly 40% occurring once and the leading ten covering about 9.4%. Sequences were obtained from peripheral blood or thyroid tissue (not recorded which). These receptors originate from a woman aged 25-40 years with Graves' hyperthyroidism.

This clonotype was counted many times. This chain links TRBV20-1 with TRBJ1-1; D is unclear. Trimming cost V 6 bases and J 2 bases, with 10 bases left between them. CDR3 length equals 12 residues. Germline CDR1 DFQATT, CDR2 SNEGSKA (reference sequence). This chain's CDR3 is CSAPTPNTEAFF. As DNA, the CDR3 is TGCAGTGCCCCGACACCAAACACTGAAGCTTTCTTT.

A remark on this clonotype: One end of the junction varies from germline; a read error may be responsible. The chain links TRBV10-3 to TRBJ2-3; TRBD1 or TRBD2 may be the D gene (5 bases each). CDR3 length: 17 amino acids. CDR1 and CDR2 (germline): ENHRY, SYGVKD. Here the CDR3 DNA reads TGTGCCAGCAGTTTCCATAAACCGGGACCCAACACAGATACGCAGTATTTT. It specifies CASSFHKPGPNTDTQYF.

Many counts were recorded for this clonotype. This sequence joins TRBV9 and TRBJ1-6; D unresolved. CDR3 size: 15 residues. V gave up 0 bases and J gave up 9 bases, with 13 bases separating them. The germline CDR1 and CDR2 sequences are SGDLS and YYNGEE. CDR3 nucleotide sequence: TGTGCCAGCAGCGTAGAGGCAGGTCTAGGTTCACCCCTCCACTTT. It is translated as CASSVEAGLGSPLHF.

This sequence joins TRBV7-9 and TRBJ2-2; D possibly corresponds to TRBD2 (6 bases). V was clipped by 3 bases and J by 1 base, with 6 bases between them. Germline assignment: CDR1 SEHNR and CDR2 FQNEAQ (reference sequence). CDR3 size: 14 residues. CDR3 in DNA: TGTGCCAGCAGCTTCGGGGGGAACACCGGGGAGCTGTTTTTT. It translates to CASSFGGNTGELFF.

This clonotype is labeled medium-sized (0.01 to 0.1%). This chain joins TRBV7-2 and TRBJ1-2; 12 bases agree with TRBD1. The ends lost 5 bases at V and 3 bases at J; junction bases unmatched: 13. This CDR3 contains 18 residues. From germline, CDR1 is SGHTA and CDR2 FQGNSA. The CDR3 sequence: CASSKSLRDRGHYYGYTF. DNA of the CDR3: TGTGCCAGCAGCAAGTCCCTCCGGGACAGGGGGCATTACTATGGCTACACCTTC. The variable domain in full, with the rest retrieved from reference TRBV7-2 and TRBJ1-2, is GAGVSQSPSNKVTEKGKDVELRCDPISGHTALYWYRQSLGQGLEFLIYFQGNSAPDKSGLPSDRFSAERTGGSVSTLTIQRTQQEDSAVYLCASSKSLRDRGHYYGYTFGSGTRLTVV.

In this sample, this clonotype turned up many times. V and J are TRBV2 and TRBJ2-7; perhaps D is TRBD1 or TRBD2 (5 bases each). Trimming stripped 4 bases from V and 0 bases from J, with 7 bases between. The CDR3 runs to 13 residues. Germline loops: CDR1 SNHLY, CDR2 FYNNEI. CDR3 protein: CASSGGTSYEQYF. The CDR3 DNA follows: TGTGCCAGCAGTGGGGGGACCTCCTACGAGCAGTACTTC. Full variable domain (remainder filled in from reference TRBV2 and TRBJ2-7): EPEVTQTPSHQVTQMGQEVILRCVPISNHLYFYWYRQILGQKVEFLVSFYNNEISEKSEIFDDQFSVERPDGSNFTLKIRSTKLEDSAMYFCASSGGTSYEQYFGPGTRLTVT.

This clonotype was seen many times. Because the CDR3 is missing its conserved closing phenylalanine or tryptophan, this is likely a read error. Because the CDR3's place on the DNA is in doubt, the DNA is left out and the CDR3 is given as listed by TCRdb. The chain links TRBV6-5 to TRBJ1-1. The CDR3 adds up to 11 amino acids, both ends counted. Germline CDR1 is MNHEY and CDR2 is SVGAGI. CDR3 in amino acids: CATGGPTSGKI.

The rearrangement links TRBV5-4 to TRBJ2-7; TRBD2 agrees at 15 bases. Germline V gene lookup returns CDR1 SGHNT and CDR2 YYREEE (reference sequence). J lost 6 bases, V lost 4 bases, and 14 bases had no gene match. The CDR3 covers 18 residues. CDR3 sequence (DNA): TGTGCCAGCAGCCATGCCGACCCCGGACTAGCGGGAGGGTCCGAGCAGTACTTC. Residues: CASSHADPGLAGGSEQYF.

At least ten counts were recorded for this clonotype. This chain connects TRBV9 to TRBJ2-5, with TRBD2 matching over 10 bases. Germline V gene lookup returns CDR1 SGDLS and CDR2 YYNGEE. The trim removed 1 base at V and 5 bases at J, leaving 5 bases unmatched. The CDR3 loop spans 15 amino acids. CDR3 sequence (DNA): TGTGCCAGCAGCGTAACCCCAGCGGGAGGGGAGACCCAGTACTTC. It codes for CASSVTPAGGETQYF. The variable domain in full, completed from reference TRBV9 and TRBJ2-5, reads DSGVTQTPKHLITATGQRVTLRCSPRSGDLSVYWYQQSLDQGLQFLIQYYNGEERAKGNILERFSAQQFPDLHSELNLSSLELGDSALYFCASSVTPAGGETQYFGPGTRLLVL.

The chain couples TRBV6-5 to TRBJ2-1; D gene unclear. This CDR3 is 13 amino acids long. Germline V gene data show CDR1 as MNHEY and CDR2 as SVGAGI. The V end was cut by 6 bases, the J end by 7 bases, with 13 bases between. CDR3 DNA sequence: TGTGCCAGCAGCCCCACATTGGGTAATGAGCAGTTCTTC. Translation gives CASSPTLGNEQFF.

The CDR3 region has the DNA TGTGCCACCCACCTCGGGTATAGCAATCAGCCCCAGTACTTC. Amino acids: CATHLGYSNQPQYF. The chain is built from TRBV15 and TRBJ2-5, with D uncertain. Germline V gene lookup returns CDR1 LNHNV and CDR2 YYDKDF (reference sequence). This CDR3 contains 14 residues. With 8 bases removed from V and 9 bases from J, the gap between germline ends came to 22 bases.

In this sample, this clonotype turned up many times. The chain has TRBV9 and TRBJ2-3; D gene uncertain. The CDR3 consists of 13 residues. The V and J ends lost 0 bases and 3 bases respectively, with 5 bases between them. Germline V lookup: CDR1 SGDLS, CDR2 YYNGEE. CDR3 DNA sequence: TGTGCCAGCAGCGTAGCTCTGACAGATACGCAGTATTTT. Translation gives CASSVALTDTQYF.